A single sample is the source of the 20 T cell receptor beta chains below, sequenced in a study of T-cell reconstitution after alpha-beta-depleted transplantation in children. For TCRbeta, the library was prepared with unique molecular identifiers. TCRdb re-analysed the PCR reads in MiXCR, keeping a single row per CDR3 protein. This sample has 450,000 to 550,000 distinct CDR3 sequences, with over 9.5% found just once. Here the sequenced sample was PBMCs, mostly from graft donor cells, taken 180 days after TCRalphabeta/CD19-depleted stem cell transplant. The receptors derive from a female patient between 2 and 15 years old who had a stem cell transplant for aplastic anemia, so the T cells may come from the graft donor.

The chain uses TRBV12-3 or TRBV12-4 and TRBJ1-1; D unresolved. Between the trimmed V and J ends, which lost 5 bases and 8 bases, there was a span of 15 bases. The CDR3 spans 13 residues. This CDR3 is CASSVGLWTEAFF. The CDR3 region has the DNA TGTGCCAGCAGTGTAGGGTTATGGACCGAAGCTTTCTTT.

Many counts were recorded for this clonotype. The rearrangement joins TRBV5-1 to TRBJ2-1, with D possibly TRBD2 on 5 matching bases. V was trimmed by 4 bases and J by 4 bases, leaving 24 bases between them. CDR3 size: 18 residues. Germline V gene sequence: CDR1 SGHRS, CDR2 YFSETQ. CDR3 sequence: CASSIQPRAESFYNEQFF. The CDR3 region has the DNA TGCGCCAGCAGCATCCAGCCGAGGGCAGAGTCCTTTTACAATGAGCAGTTCTTC.

This clonotype has at least ten counts. The chain has TRBV12-3 or TRBV12-4 and TRBJ1-5; TRBD1 matches at 8 bases. This CDR3 has 14 residues. V trimming: 5 bases; J trimming: 1 base; junction bases outside the gene matches: 1. The CDR3 reads CASSRDRSNQPQHF. The CDR3, as DNA: TGTGCCAGCAGTCGGGACAGGAGCAATCAGCCCCAGCATTTT.

V and J are TRBV4-2 and TRBJ2-7; TRBD2 agrees at 12 bases. The V segment lost 1 base and the J segment 3 bases; nucleotides outside the gene matches: 1. The V gene's germline CDR1 is LGHNA and CDR2 YNFKEQ. This CDR3 is 15 amino acids long. The CDR3 sequence: CASSQGLAGDYEQYF. As DNA, the CDR3 is TGTGCCAGCAGCCAAGGACTAGCGGGGGACTACGAGCAGTACTTC.

The chain combines TRBV9 with TRBJ2-4, with D possibly matching TRBD2 (6 bases). V lost 4 bases and J 9 bases, leaving 14 bases between the germline ends. The CDR3 sequence is 13 residues long. Germline CDR1 and CDR2: SGDLS and YYNGEE. This CDR3 is CASSTRDFGIQYF. In DNA form, the CDR3 reads TGTGCCAGCAGCACCCGGGACTTCGGCATTCAGTACTTC.

This clonotype was detected a few times. V and J are TRBV7-2 and TRBJ2-3; 7 positions match TRBD1. The germline CDR1 and CDR2 sequences are SGHTA and FQGNSA. J gave up 4 bases and V 5 bases, and 12 bases lay outside the gene matches. CDR3 length: 16 residues. CDR3: CASSPPRGKGADTQYF. CDR3 in DNA: TGTGCCAGCAGCCCCCCCAGGGGGAAAGGCGCAGATACGCAGTATTTT.

This clonotype was seen at least ten times. This chain joins TRBV7-2 and TRBJ2-7, with D possibly TRBD2 on 5 matching bases. The germline V and J ends were trimmed by 4 bases and 1 base, with 11 bases remaining between them. There are 14 residues in the CDR3. In germline, CDR1 is SGHTA, CDR2 FQGNSA. The CDR3 nucleotides read TGTGCCAGCAGCTCCCTGGGAGTTTCCTACGAGCAGTACTTC. Translated: CASSSLGVSYEQYF.

The chain has TRBV4-3 and TRBJ1-1; D gene uncertain. Germline V gene lookup returns CDR1 LGHNA and CDR2 YSLEER. The V end lost 1 base, the J end lost 1 base, and 7 bases lay between the germline ends. The CDR3 has 14 amino acids. Here the CDR3 reads CASSQGGRNTEAFF. The CDR3 DNA reads as TGCGCCAGCAGCCAAGGGGGAAGGAACACTGAAGCTTTCTTT.

The chain employs TRBV15 and TRBJ2-1; 7 bases are a match to TRBD2. This CDR3 is built from 16 residues. V was clipped by 0 bases and J by 7 bases; unmatched bases: 9. Germline assignment: CDR1 LNHNV and CDR2 YYDKDF (reference sequence). The CDR3 bases are TGTGCCACCAGCAGAGATCTTTCTGGCGGGAGTAATGAGCAGTTCTTC. It encodes CATSRDLSGGSNEQFF.

On this clonotype itself: Without the conserved terminal phenylalanine or tryptophan, this CDR3 likely stems from a read error. V is TRBV29-1 and J is TRBJ1-5, with 7 bases fitting TRBD1. Looked up from germline, CDR1 is SQVTM and CDR2 is ANQGSEA. After removal of 7 bases from V and 4 bases from J, the junction contained 7 bases not matched to a gene. The CDR3 is 13 amino acids. In DNA form, the CDR3 reads TGCAGCGCTGCTGACAGGGTGAATCAGCCCCAGCATTTG. Protein: CSAADRVNQPQHL.

The V gene is TRBV5-1, the J gene TRBJ1-4; maybe TRBD1 (5 bases). V dropped 6 bases and J dropped 7 bases, with 22 bases sitting between them. Germline CDR1 reads SGHRS; CDR2 reads YFSETQ. The CDR3 is 16 amino acids. The CDR3 DNA is TGCGCCAGCACCGAAAACCGGGACGCCGTTGTTGAAAAACTGTTTTTT. It specifies CASTENRDAVVEKLFF.

This clonotype was seen a few times. The chain links TRBV6-5 to TRBJ2-3; the D is unclear. Trimming took off 0 bases at V and 10 bases at J, with 17 bases between the two ends. CDR1 and CDR2 from the germline V gene are MNHEY and SVGAGI. This CDR3 comprises 15 residues. The CDR3 region is CASSYSGPPPEAQYF. The CDR3 DNA reads as TGTGCCAGCAGTTACTCGGGCCCCCCCCCAGAGGCGCAGTATTTT.

In this sample, this clonotype turned up a few times. The gene calls are TRBV7-8 and TRBJ2-2; TRBD2 matches at 7 bases. The CDR3 runs 16 residues. Unmatched junction bases numbered 10, after V lost 5 bases and J lost 4 bases. Germline V gives CDR1 SGHVS, CDR2 FQNEAQ. CDR3 in DNA: TGTGCCAGCAGCAACAGCGGGACTGACGGCACCGGGGAGCTGTTTTTT. It is translated as CASSNSGTDGTGELFF.

The chain recombines TRBV12-3 or TRBV12-4 with TRBJ1-5; weak D call: TRBD1 (5 bases). The CDR3 is 15 residues long. V gave up 5 bases and J gave up 6 bases, with 17 bases separating them. CDR3 in amino acids: CASSILTLGVQPQHF. The DNA for the CDR3 is TGTGCCAGCAGTATACTCACGTTAGGGGTTCAGCCCCAGCATTTT.

The chain couples TRBV12-3 or TRBV12-4 to TRBJ1-4; a possible D gene is TRBD1 (5 bases). V was clipped by 3 bases and J by 6 bases, with 11 bases between them. The CDR3 is 14 amino acids. CDR3 loop: CASSFLPGDEKLFF. DNA of the CDR3: TGTGCCAGCAGTTTCCTTCCGGGGGATGAAAAACTGTTTTTT.

V and J are TRBV5-1 and TRBJ2-5; D is undetermined. This CDR3 contains 15 residues. Trimming stripped 0 bases from V and 1 base from J, with 10 bases between. Germline V gene data show CDR1 as SGHRS and CDR2 as YFSETQ. The CDR3 loop reads CASSLDGRSQETQYF. CDR3 sequence (DNA): TGCGCCAGCAGCTTGGATGGCAGGTCCCAAGAGACCCAGTACTTC.

The sample holds many counts of this clonotype. The CDR3 loop is CASIGDSLDEQFF. For the CDR3, the DNA is TGTGCCAGCATTGGGGACAGTTTGGATGAGCAGTTCTTC. The chain joins TRBV27 to TRBJ2-1; 7 positions match TRBD1. CDR1 and CDR2 from the germline V gene are MNHEY and SMNVEV (reference sequence). V was pared by 7 bases and J by 8 bases, with 8 bases of the junction left unmatched. This CDR3 contains 13 residues.

This clonotype was found a few times. V is TRBV4-3 and J is TRBJ2-5; D is perhaps TRBD1 (5 bases). The CDR3 loop spans 14 amino acids. Deletions cut 1 base from V and 1 base from J, with 7 bases between. Germline CDR1 and CDR2: LGHNA and YSLEER. CDR3 protein: CASSQGQLQETQYF. CDR3 in DNA: TGCGCCAGCAGCCAAGGACAGCTCCAAGAGACCCAGTACTTC.

In this sample, this clonotype turned up many times. This chain uses TRBV15 with TRBJ2-6; D might be TRBD1 or TRBD2, each matching 5 bases. V was pared by 0 bases and J by 1 base, with 10 bases between. CDR1 and CDR2 from the germline V gene are LNHNV and YYDKDF (reference sequence). There are 17 residues in the CDR3. DNA for the CDR3: TGTGCCACCAGCAGAGATCCGAGGGGATCTGGGGCCAACGTCCTGACTTTC. This gives the protein CATSRDPRGSGANVLTF.

This sequence joins TRBV24-1 and TRBJ2-5; 10 bases agree with TRBD2. The CDR3 length is 19 residues. The germline gives CDR1 KGHDR, CDR2 SFDVKD. V lost 0 bases, J lost 1 base, and 10 bases stayed unmatched. CDR3 in amino acids: CATSDLRGTSGNLQETQYF. DNA of the CDR3: TGTGCCACCAGTGATTTGAGGGGTACTAGCGGGAATCTCCAAGAGACCCAGTACTTC.